These 18 T cell receptor beta chains share one sample of origin, sequenced in a study of radiotherapy plus CTLA-4 blockade in lung cancer. Clones were read by immunoSEQ multiplex PCR, and TCRdb kept only the in-frame ones, dropping some. Altogether 75,000 or so clones are present, around 80% being singletons, with the ten largest covering 7% to 8.5%. The sequencing here drew on peripheral blood, taken from a patient treated with radiotherapy plus ipilimumab. The receptors were sampled from a human donor with non-small cell lung cancer who had a complete response to radiotherapy plus ipilimumab.

The V gene is TRBV6-5, the J gene TRBJ1-3; D gene uncertain. The CDR3 is 15 amino acids. Per germline, CDR1 MNHEY and CDR2 SVGAGI. Trimming cost V 2 bases and J 0 bases, with 8 bases left between them. The CDR3: CASSYRRSSGNTIYF. DNA of the CDR3: TGTGCCAGCAGTTACAGACGGAGCTCTGGAAACACCATATATTTT.

The J gene is TRBJ1-4, the V gene TRBV30; D ambiguous. The germline CDR1 and CDR2 sequences are GTSNPN and SVGIG (reference sequence). This CDR3 comprises 15 residues. V was clipped by 0 bases and J by 7 bases, with 15 bases between them. The CDR3 bases are TGTGCCTGGAGTGTATTAGGTCCGGGGTTTGAAAAACTGTTTTTT. As protein: CAWSVLGPGFEKLFF.

The chain is built from TRBV4-1 and TRBJ2-5; a possible D gene is TRBD1 (5 bases). CDR1 is MGHRA, CDR2 YSYEKL, per germline. The length of the CDR3 is 15 residues. V was clipped by 2 bases and J by 0 bases, with 10 bases between them. The CDR3 coding sequence is TGCGCCAGCAGCCAATTACCAGGGTACCAAGAGACCCAGTACTTC. This gives the protein CASSQLPGYQETQYF.

The gene calls are TRBV9 and TRBJ2-2; a weak D match, TRBD2 (6 bases). CDR1 is SGDLS, CDR2 YYNGEE, per germline. Trimming took 0 bases from V and 7 from J, leaving 10 bases between them. The CDR3 has 14 residues. CDR3 bases: TGTGCCAGCAGCGTAGCGGGGGAAGGCGGGGAGCTGTTTTTT. Translation: CASSVAGEGGELFF.

The rearrangement uses TRBV19 and TRBJ2-3; 11 bases match TRBD2. Trimming took 9 bases from V and 1 from J; bases not matched to a gene: 9. Germline V gene data show CDR1 as LNHDA and CDR2 as SQIVND (reference sequence). There are 16 residues in the CDR3. The DNA for the CDR3 is TGTGCCAGCCGCCCACTAGCGGGAGCTGGCACAGATACGCAGTATTTT. As protein: CASRPLAGAGTDTQYF.

The chain employs TRBV5-1 and TRBJ2-4, with TRBD1 matching over 7 bases. CDR1 and CDR2 from the germline V gene are SGHRS and YFSETQ. The junction had 8 bases not matched to a gene; V was cut back by 6 bases and J by 5 bases. The CDR3 has 14 residues. The CDR3 nucleotides read TGCGCCAGCACCCCCCCCGGACAGGAAAACATTCAGTACTTC. This sequence encodes CASTPPGQENIQYF.

This clone was counted a single time. V gene TRBV11-3 combines with J gene TRBJ2-1; 8 bases agree with TRBD2. The CDR3 covers 17 residues. CDR1 SGHNT and CDR2 YENEEA come from the germline V gene. With 2 bases clipped from V and 8 bases from J, the junction kept 14 bases outside the gene matches. In DNA form, the CDR3 reads TGTGCCAGCAGCTTACCCCAAGGGGGACTAGTTATCGATGAGCAGTTCTTC. It is translated as CASSLPQGGLVIDEQFF.

This clone was seen only a few times. The chain uses TRBV5-6 and TRBJ2-5, with D perhaps matching TRBD1 (6 bases). The V end lost 0 bases, the J end lost 4 bases, and 10 bases lay between the germline ends. CDR3 length: 14 amino acids. Germline V gene lookup returns CDR1 SGHDT and CDR2 YYEEEE. The CDR3 nucleotides are TGTGCCAGCAGCTTGGTAGGGGGTGGAGAGACCCAGTACTTC. It yields the protein CASSLVGGGETQYF.

V usage is TRBV5-5 and J usage is TRBJ1-2; TRBD1 aligns across 7 bases. This CDR3 is 15 amino acids long. V was pared by 4 bases and J by 2 bases, with 8 bases of the junction left unmatched. Germline assignment: CDR1 SGHKS and CDR2 YYEKEE (reference sequence). The CDR3 DNA is TGTGCCAGCAGCCCCTACGCGACAGGGAACTATGGCTACACCTTC. Its translation: CASSPYATGNYGYTF.

V is TRBV27 and J is TRBJ2-3, with a possible D match to TRBD1 (7 bases). Per germline, CDR1 MNHEY and CDR2 SMNVEV (reference sequence). There are 15 residues in the CDR3. V was cut by 6 bases and J by 6 bases, with 19 bases left in between. The CDR3: CASRNGGKGADTQYF. In DNA, the CDR3 is TGTGCCAGCAGAAATGGCGGGAAGGGGGCCGATACGCAGTATTTT.

J is TRBJ2-6 and V is TRBV4-1; a weak D match, TRBD1 (5 bases). This CDR3 is built from 17 residues. Trimming stripped 4 bases from V and 0 bases from J, with 13 bases between. Germline CDR1 is MGHRA and CDR2 is YSYEKL. For the CDR3, the DNA is TGCGCCAGCAGCCGACTGGACACCCGCTCTGGGGCCAACGTCCTGACTTTC. Its protein product is CASSRLDTRSGANVLTF.

This sequence joins TRBV5-1 and TRBJ1-4; possibly TRBD1 for D (5 bases). Germline-derived CDR1 and CDR2 are SGHRS and YFSETQ. Trimming stripped 1 base from V and 5 bases from J, with 12 bases between. The CDR3 has 15 residues. The CDR3 loop reads CASSLRGSANEKLFF. CDR3 coding DNA: TGCGCCAGCAGCTTGAGGGGATCGGCGAATGAAAAACTGTTTTTT.

The DNA for the CDR3 is TGTGCCAGCAGCCTTTGGGGGTCTAGCACAGATACGCAGTATTTT. This encodes CASSLWGSSTDTQYF. J is TRBJ2-3 and V is TRBV7-2; either TRBD1 or TRBD2 may fit D (5 bases each). The ends were cut back, 5 bases at V and 0 bases at J, with 12 bases in the middle. The germline CDR1 and CDR2 sequences are SGHTA and FQGNSA. The CDR3 loop spans 15 amino acids.

The V call is TRBV2, the J call TRBJ2-7, with 7 bases fitting TRBD1. V lost 5 bases and J lost 2; bases outside the gene matches: 15. CDR1 and CDR2 (germline): SNHLY, FYNNEI. The CDR3 loop spans 17 amino acids. The CDR3: CASSSRDSYLEAYEQYF. Written as DNA, the CDR3 is TGTGCCAGCAGTTCCCGGGACAGCTATCTTGAGGCCTACGAGCAGTACTTC.

This clone was picked up one time. The rearrangement uses TRBV11-3 and TRBJ2-5; perhaps TRBD2 as D (7 bases). This CDR3 is built from 17 residues. Germline V gives CDR1 SGHNT, CDR2 YENEEA. V lost 0 bases to trimming and J lost 5 bases, with 19 bases between them. This CDR3 is CASSLDFGGPRRETQYF. CDR3 DNA sequence: TGTGCCAGCAGCTTAGACTTCGGGGGGCCTAGGAGGGAGACCCAGTACTTC.

This clone was counted once. This chain uses TRBV5-1 with TRBJ1-4, with D perhaps matching TRBD1 (5 bases). CDR1 SGHRS and CDR2 YFSETQ come from the germline V gene. V gave up 2 bases and J gave up 4 bases, with 12 bases separating them. The CDR3 is 15 amino acids. CDR3 sequence: CASSFGDRDNEKLFF. In DNA, the CDR3 is TGCGCCAGCAGCTTCGGTGACAGAGATAATGAAAAACTGTTTTTT.

The rearrangement joins TRBV30 to TRBJ2-2; 10 bases fit TRBD2. Germline V CDR1 and CDR2: GTSNPN, SVGIG (reference sequence). CDR3 length equals 17 residues. V gave up 0 bases and J gave up 3 bases; unmatched junction bases: 7. The CDR3 nucleotides read TGTGCCTGGAGTGTTGGGCTAGCGGGAGTTCACACCGGGGAGCTGTTTTTT. Amino acid sequence: CAWSVGLAGVHTGELFF.

This clone has just one count. Other DNA sequences in this sample translate to the same CDR3. The chain is built from TRBV14 and TRBJ1-2, with a possible D match to TRBD1 (5 bases). CDR1 is SGHDN and CDR2 is FVKESK in the germline V gene. V was cut by 0 bases and J by 7 bases, with 9 bases left in between. The CDR3 is 13 amino acids. CDR3 DNA sequence: TGTGCCAGCAGCCAAGACAGGGTCTCTGGCTACACCTTC. Its translation is CASSQDRVSGYTF.